Presented here are 10 T cell receptor beta chains from one specimen sequenced in a study of cytomegalovirus exposure and HLA in healthy donors. Clones were read by immunoSEQ multiplex PCR, and TCRdb kept only the in-frame ones, dropping some. The sample has 190,000 or so clones; roughly 82% are singletons. Sequenced input: PBMCs. Every receptor here comes from a woman aged 25 to 39 in good health and CMV-seropositive.

This clone is a singleton in its sample. This rearrangement joins TRBV4-1 to TRBJ2-2; 10 bases align to TRBD2. The CDR3 covers 15 residues. V trimming: 0 bases; J trimming: 10 bases; junction bases outside the gene matches: 5. Germline V CDR1 and CDR2: MGHRA, YSYEKL. This chain's CDR3 is CASSQDKREGVELFF. The DNA of the CDR3 is TGCGCCAGCAGCCAAGATAAGCGGGAGGGCGTGGAGCTGTTTTTT.

J is TRBJ2-4 and V is TRBV5-1; D is unresolved. Germline assignment: CDR1 SGHRS and CDR2 YFSETQ. The CDR3 runs 16 residues. The V and J ends lost 0 bases and 0 bases respectively, with 10 bases between them. CDR3 nucleotides: TGCGCCAGCAGCTTGGATCCAGGCTTAGCCAAAAACATTCAGTACTTC. It translates to CASSLDPGLAKNIQYF.

CDR3 in amino acids: CSVQTGLVRHEQFF. DNA of the CDR3: TGCAGCGTGCAAACGGGACTAGTCCGTCATGAGCAGTTCTTC. The chain employs TRBV29-1 and TRBJ2-1, with TRBD2 matching 8 bases. The CDR3 length is 14 residues. Losses at the gene ends were 6 bases for V and 8 bases for J; bases not matched to a gene: 12. Germline V gives CDR1 SQVTM, CDR2 ANQGSEA.

The V call is TRBV19, the J call TRBJ1-4; D is ambiguous. The CDR3 runs 17 residues. Germline V gene lookup returns CDR1 LNHDA and CDR2 SQIVND (reference sequence). Trimming shortened V by 0 bases and J by 7 bases, and 18 bases separated the two germline ends. CDR3 in DNA: TGTGCCAGTAGTATAGAGGCCCGGGTCCAACGTGGTGAAAAACTGTTTTTT. Translation: CASSIEARVQRGEKLFF.

This chain uses TRBV27 with TRBJ1-2; D is uncertain. The ends were cut back, 5 bases at V and 4 bases at J, with 14 bases in the middle. Germline lookup yields CDR1 MNHEY and CDR2 SMNVEV (reference sequence). The CDR3 has 14 amino acids. CDR3 sequence reads: CASSLRGDSYGYTF. In nucleotides, the CDR3 is TGTGCCAGCAGTCTCCGAGGAGACTCCTATGGCTACACCTTC.

V usage is TRBV6-5 and J usage is TRBJ2-2, with TRBD1 as a possible D gene (6 bases). CDR3 size: 15 residues. Trimming took off 0 bases at V and 1 base at J, with 6 bases between the two ends. CDR1 is MNHEY and CDR2 is SVGAGI in the germline V gene. The CDR3 sequence: CASSYSQGNTGELFF. In nucleotides, the CDR3 is TGTGCCAGCAGTTACTCACAGGGGAACACCGGGGAGCTGTTTTTT.

The gene calls are TRBV30 and TRBJ2-7; 9 bases are shared with TRBD1. Germline V gene sequence: CDR1 GTSNPN, CDR2 SVGIG (reference sequence). V lost 2 bases and J lost 6; bases outside the gene matches: 11. This CDR3 has 15 amino acids. The CDR3 loop reads CAWSRSTGGGGEQYF. The CDR3 nucleotides read TGTGCCTGGAGTCGATCGACAGGGGGAGGAGGCGAGCAGTACTTC. Looking up the rest from reference TRBV30 and TRBJ2-7 gives the full variable domain: SQTIHQWPATLVQPVGSPLSLECTVEGTSNPNLYWYRQAAGRGLQLLFYSVGIGQISSEVPQNLSASRPQDRQFILSSKKLLLSDSGFYLCAWSRSTGGGGEQYFGPGTRLTVT.

The rearrangement joins TRBV10-2 to TRBJ1-2, with D maybe TRBD1 (5 bases). Germline V gene lookup returns CDR1 WSHSY and CDR2 SAAADI. The CDR3 consists of 12 residues. The V gene lost 5 bases and the J gene lost 2 bases, with 6 bases spanning the gap. The CDR3 loop is CASSRGNYGYTF. The CDR3 DNA reads TGCGCCAGCAGTAGGGGCAACTATGGCTACACCTTC.

This rearrangement joins TRBV2 to TRBJ1-5, with D maybe TRBD1 (5 bases). The V end was cut by 7 bases, the J end by 5 bases, with 15 bases between. Germline CDR1 and CDR2: SNHLY and FYNNEI. This CDR3 is built from 14 residues. The CDR3 region is CASTQRGDYQPQHF. The CDR3 DNA reads TGTGCCAGCACTCAACGGGGGGACTATCAGCCCCAGCATTTT.

The chain uses TRBV25-1 and TRBJ2-1; 10 nucleotides agree with TRBD2. The length of the CDR3 is 14 residues. J was trimmed by 4 bases and V by 8 bases; bases with no gene match: 5. Germline V CDR1 and CDR2: MGHDK, SYGVNS. CDR3 sequence (DNA): TGTGCCAGCGCACTAGCGGGAAGATACAATGAGCAGTTCTTC. Its protein is CASALAGRYNEQFF. Full variable domain (outside the CDR3, taken from reference TRBV25-1 and TRBJ2-1): EADIYQTPRYLVIGTGKKITLECSQTMGHDKMYWYQQDPGMELHLIHYSYGVNSTEKGDLSSESTVSRIRTEHFPLTLESARPSHTSQYLCASALAGRYNEQFFGPGTRLTVL.